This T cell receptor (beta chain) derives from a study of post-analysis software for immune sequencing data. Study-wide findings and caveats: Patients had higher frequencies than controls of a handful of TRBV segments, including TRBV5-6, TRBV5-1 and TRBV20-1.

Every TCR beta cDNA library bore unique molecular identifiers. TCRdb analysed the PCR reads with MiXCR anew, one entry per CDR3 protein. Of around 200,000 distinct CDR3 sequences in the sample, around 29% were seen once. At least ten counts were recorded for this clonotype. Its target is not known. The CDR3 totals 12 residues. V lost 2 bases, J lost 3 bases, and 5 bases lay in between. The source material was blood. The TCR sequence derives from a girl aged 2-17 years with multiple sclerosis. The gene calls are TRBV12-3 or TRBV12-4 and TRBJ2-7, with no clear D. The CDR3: CASSLRLYEQYF. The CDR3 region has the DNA TGTGCCAGCAGTTTACGACTCTACGAGCAGTACTTC.